A single T cell receptor (beta chain) is shown here with its context. Its target is not known. This sample is part of a study of cytomegalovirus exposure and HLA in healthy donors. Study-level findings and limits: For most TCR sequences rarity was the rule, although some public TCRs occurred in many donors.

The CDR3 runs to 15 residues. V shed 4 bases and J shed 5 bases, with 17 bases lying between them. Germline lookup yields CDR1 KGHSH and CDR2 LQKENI. The donors were part of the validation cohort of roughly 130 subjects. That cohort was separate from the first cohort, which comprised 666 subjects. The method was immunoSEQ multiplex PCR; TCRdb's version includes in-frame clones alone and lacks a portion of them. The repertoire holds roughly 140,000 clones, with roughly 92% as singletons. The source material was PBMCs. The receptor's source is a man in his late teens or twenties in good health and CMV-seronegative. V gene TRBV18 combines with J gene TRBJ1-1, with TRBD1 as a possible D gene (6 bases). The CDR3 loop reads CASSLKGRGGTEAFF. CDR3 in DNA: TGTGCCAGCTCACTAAAAGGGAGGGGGGGAACTGAAGCTTTCTTT.